This TCR beta chain was documented in a study of blood T cell repertoires in COVID-19. Background on the study: There were acute and convalescent COVID-19 samples, and they came from the United States, Italy and Spain. Sources were T cells, B-cell-depleted T cells, or PBMCs; the material itself was cDNA or gDNA.

Original methodology: Estimation of nucleated cell counts relied on the amplification of reference gene primers. Using immunoSEQ multiplex PCR, the repertoire was profiled, and TCRdb retains in-frame clones only, with some absent. V, J and clone size derive from that table, while D and trimming were established from the DNA sequence. This table holds around 200,000 clones, around 80% found once. Trimming cost V 2 bases and J 0 bases; bases outside gene matches: 3. The germline V gene has CDR1 SGHTA and CDR2 FQGNSA. CDR3 length: 16 amino acids. The chain joins TRBV7-2 to TRBJ2-5, with TRBD2 matching over 10 bases. Input material: peripheral blood. The receptor's source is a human donor in a cohort sampled during active COVID-19. CDR3 residues: CASSLSLAGYQETQYF. CDR3 in DNA: TGTGCCAGCAGCTTATCACTAGCGGGGTACCAAGAGACCCAGTACTTC.